The next 14 T cell receptor beta chains were all read from a single sample in a study of cytomegalovirus exposure and HLA in healthy donors. Primers for the PCR totalled 60 Vbeta and 13 Jbeta. Only in-frame clones appear in the TCRdb table, and some are missing; sequencing was by immunoSEQ multiplex PCR. The data contain 50,000 to 65,000 clones, around three quarters of them singletons. The specimen was PBMCs. The receptors were sampled from a woman in her fifties or sixties in good health and CMV-seropositive.

The rearrangement uses TRBV5-4 and TRBJ2-7, with 8 bases aligning to TRBD2. This CDR3 has 15 residues. Germline V gene lookup returns CDR1 SGHNT and CDR2 YYREEE (reference sequence). Losses at the gene ends were 0 bases for V and 3 bases for J; bases not matched to a gene: 5. The DNA for the CDR3 is TGTGCCAGCAGCTTGGATGTCGGGAGGGGCTACGAGCAGTACTTC. It specifies CASSLDVGRGYEQYF.

The genes are TRBV14 and TRBJ2-7; D not certain. Between the trimmed V and J ends, which lost 1 base and 6 bases, there was a span of 7 bases. CDR3 size: 12 residues. CDR1 SGHDN and CDR2 FVKESK come from the germline V gene. Here the CDR3 reads CASSQVPVEQYF. In DNA, the CDR3 is TGTGCCAGCAGCCAAGTTCCAGTCGAGCAGTACTTC.

The V gene is TRBV19, the J gene TRBJ1-2; tentative D call: TRBD1 (6 bases). Germline V CDR1 and CDR2: LNHDA, SQIVND (reference sequence). This CDR3 comprises 13 residues. The V gene lost 9 bases and the J gene lost 4 bases, with 15 bases spanning the gap. CDR3 DNA: TGTGCCAGCTCCGACAGGACGGCCTATGGCTACACCTTC. It translates to CASSDRTAYGYTF.

The sample holds a few counts of this clone. The CDR3 sequence: CAWSEDRIRTNEQFF. CDR3 nucleotide sequence: TGTGCCTGGAGTGAGGACAGAATTCGCACCAATGAGCAGTTCTTC. The chain joins TRBV30 to TRBJ2-1; D possibly corresponds to TRBD1 (6 bases). CDR1 and CDR2 from the germline V gene are GTSNPN and SVGIG (reference sequence). CDR3 length: 15 residues. V was shortened by 1 base and J by 6 bases, with 16 bases between the two germline ends.

V usage is TRBV7-9 and J usage is TRBJ1-2; TRBD1 matches at 7 bases. Germline V lookup: CDR1 SEHNR, CDR2 FQNEAQ (reference sequence). J gave up 3 bases and V 2 bases, and 6 bases lay outside the gene matches. The CDR3 runs 15 residues. In DNA form, the CDR3 reads TGTGCCAGCAGCTTAAGACAGGGAGCCGACTATGGCTACACCTTC. It yields the protein CASSLRQGADYGYTF. The variable domain in full, completed from reference TRBV7-9 and TRBJ1-2, reads DTGVSQNPRHKITKRGQNVTFRCDPISEHNRLYWYRQTLGQGPEFLTYFQNEAQLEKSRLLSDRFSAERPKGSFSTLEIQRTEQGDSAMYLCASSLRQGADYGYTFGSGTRLTVV.

The chain carries TRBV5-1 and TRBJ2-2; possible D gene TRBD1, 6 bases. This CDR3 has 15 amino acids. With 3 bases removed from V and 2 bases from J, the gap between germline ends came to 11 bases. Germline CDR1 reads SGHRS; CDR2 reads YFSETQ. Written as DNA, the CDR3 is TGCGCCAGCAGCTCCAGGGGCCCAAACACCGGGGAGCTGTTTTTT. It is translated as CASSSRGPNTGELFF.

This clone was seen only a few times. The gene calls are TRBV5-1 and TRBJ2-1, with TRBD2 matching 13 bases. This CDR3 has 16 amino acids. Germline trimming cut 0 bases from V and 8 bases from J; bases unmatched to any gene: 5. Germline V lookup: CDR1 SGHRS, CDR2 YFSETQ. The chain's CDR3 is CASSLEGGLAGYEQFF. For the CDR3, the DNA is TGCGCCAGCAGCTTGGAGGGGGGACTAGCGGGGTATGAGCAGTTCTTC.

The rearrangement joins TRBV30 to TRBJ2-1; D is ambiguous. With 2 bases removed from V and 5 bases from J, the gap between germline ends came to 13 bases. This CDR3 region has 14 residues. The germline CDR1 and CDR2 sequences are GTSNPN and SVGIG (reference sequence). Written as DNA, the CDR3 is TGTGCCTGGAGTAGAGAAACCTCTCACAATGAGCAGTTCTTC. Its translation is CAWSRETSHNEQFF.

The V gene is TRBV23-1, the J gene TRBJ2-5; D possibly corresponds to TRBD2 (7 bases). TRBV23-1 is recorded as an ORF, its role being uncertain. The CDR3 is 13 residues long. V lost 9 bases to trimming and J lost 5 bases, with 16 bases between them. The CDR3 DNA follows: TGCGCCAGTTACAGGGAGGGAGGTGAGACCCAGTACTTC. This gives the protein CASYREGGETQYF.

The chain is built from TRBV28 and TRBJ2-7; TRBD2 matches 7 bases. Germline-derived CDR1 and CDR2 are MDHEN and SYDVKM. Germline trimming cut 8 bases from V and 3 bases from J; bases unmatched to any gene: 10. The CDR3 runs to 14 residues. The CDR3 DNA sequence: TGTGCCAGCCTGTCGGGGGGAGAAGACTACGAGCAGTACTTC. Amino acid sequence: CASLSGGEDYEQYF.

The chain joins TRBV11-1 to TRBJ2-3; D might be TRBD2 (6 bases). This CDR3 has 14 residues. Per germline, CDR1 SGHAT and CDR2 FQDESV (reference sequence). The V end was cut by 3 bases, the J end by 6 bases, with 13 bases between. The CDR3 reads CASSFAGYWDTQYF. In DNA form, the CDR3 reads TGTGCCAGCAGCTTCGCGGGGTACTGGGATACGCAGTATTTT.

The chain carries TRBV27 and TRBJ2-2; 7 positions match TRBD1. Germline CDR1 is MNHEY and CDR2 is SMNVEV (reference sequence). Trimming cost V 5 bases and J 5 bases; bases outside gene matches: 11. The CDR3 extends over 16 amino acids. The CDR3: CASSHRQGQRTGELFF. CDR3 nucleotide sequence: TGTGCCAGCAGTCATCGACAGGGACAGAGAACCGGGGAGCTGTTTTTT.

The rearrangement uses TRBV7-2 and TRBJ1-1; 8 nucleotides match TRBD1. V lost 0 bases and J lost 2; bases outside the gene matches: 2. This CDR3 has 15 amino acids. Germline V gene sequence: CDR1 SGHTA, CDR2 FQGNSA. The CDR3 region is CASSLADRGNTEAFF. CDR3 in DNA: TGTGCCAGCAGCTTAGCAGACAGGGGAAACACTGAAGCTTTCTTT.

The chain links TRBV28 to TRBJ2-7; TRBD2 aligns across 13 bases. The CDR3 totals 15 residues. After removal of 3 bases from V and 2 bases from J, the junction contained 1 base not matched to a gene. CDR1 MDHEN and CDR2 SYDVKM come from the germline V gene. The CDR3 sequence is CASSFGLAGAYEQYF. In DNA, the CDR3 is TGTGCCAGCAGTTTCGGACTAGCGGGGGCCTACGAGCAGTACTTC.